This T cell receptor beta chain was found in a study of beta chain features in type 1 diabetes. Study summary: Investigators examined around 98 million sorted cells across all samples. Points from the study as a whole: All four CD4+ subsets of Type 1 diabetes patients contained TCRB CDR3s that were moderately but significantly shorter.

The CDR3 loop spans 14 amino acids. Trimming stripped 4 bases from V and 4 bases from J, with 15 bases between. Germline loops: CDR1 SGDLS, CDR2 YYNGEE. cDNA synthesis used the whole RNA isolate, giving expressed TCRB sequences. Method: immunoSEQ multiplex PCR; TCRdb's copy keeps in-frame clones and lacks some. Of approximately 270,000 clones listed, 14% are singletons. There are a few counts of this clone. Its antigen is not identified. The TCR comes from a man younger than 45 with type 1 diabetes. The sample consisted of naive CD4+ T cells from blood. The chain couples TRBV9 to TRBJ2-7, with D maybe TRBD1 (6 bases). The CDR3 region is CASSPSGQQYEQYF. The CDR3 DNA sequence: TGTGCCAGCAGCCCGTCTGGACAGCAATACGAGCAGTACTTC. The variable domain in full, completed from reference TRBV9 and TRBJ2-7, reads DSGVTQTPKHLITATGQRVTLRCSPRSGDLSVYWYQQSLDQGLQFLIQYYNGEERAKGNILERFSAQQFPDLHSELNLSSLELGDSALYFCASSPSGQQYEQYFGPGTRLTVT.